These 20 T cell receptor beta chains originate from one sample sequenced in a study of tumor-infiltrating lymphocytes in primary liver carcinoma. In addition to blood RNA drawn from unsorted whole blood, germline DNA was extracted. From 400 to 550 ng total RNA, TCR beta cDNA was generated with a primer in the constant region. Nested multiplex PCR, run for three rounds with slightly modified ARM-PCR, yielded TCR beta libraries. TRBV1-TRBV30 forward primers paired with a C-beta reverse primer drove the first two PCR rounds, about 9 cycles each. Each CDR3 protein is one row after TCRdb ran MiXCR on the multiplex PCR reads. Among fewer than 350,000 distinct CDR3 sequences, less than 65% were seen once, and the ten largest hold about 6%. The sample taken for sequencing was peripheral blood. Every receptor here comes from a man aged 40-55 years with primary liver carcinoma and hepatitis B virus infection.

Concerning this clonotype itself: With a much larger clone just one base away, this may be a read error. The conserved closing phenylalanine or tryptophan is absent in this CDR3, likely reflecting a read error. The DNA for the CDR3 is TGCAGCGTTGGGACAGGGGCCGGGGGGGAGCAGTACTTA. Its translation is CSVGTGAGGEQYL. The J gene is TRBJ2-7, the V gene TRBV29-1; 9 bases are a match to TRBD1. J was trimmed by 7 bases and V by 4 bases; bases with no gene match: 8. CDR1 is SQVTM, CDR2 ANQGSEA, per germline. The CDR3 is made up of 13 amino acids.

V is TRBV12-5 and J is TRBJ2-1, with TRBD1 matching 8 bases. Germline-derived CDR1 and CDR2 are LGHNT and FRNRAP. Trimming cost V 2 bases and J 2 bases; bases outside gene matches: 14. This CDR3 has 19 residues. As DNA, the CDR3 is TGTGCTAGTGGTTTGTACCCAGGGGGCCGCAGTAGCCCCTACAATGAGCAGTTCTTC. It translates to CASGLYPGGRSSPYNEQFF.

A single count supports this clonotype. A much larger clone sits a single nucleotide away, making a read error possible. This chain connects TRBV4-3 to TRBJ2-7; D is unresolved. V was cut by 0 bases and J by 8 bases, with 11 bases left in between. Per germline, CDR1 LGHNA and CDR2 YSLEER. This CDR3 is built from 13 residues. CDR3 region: CASSQDPFTQQYF. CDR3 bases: TGCGCCAGCAGCCAAGATCCTTTCACGCAGCAGTACTTC.

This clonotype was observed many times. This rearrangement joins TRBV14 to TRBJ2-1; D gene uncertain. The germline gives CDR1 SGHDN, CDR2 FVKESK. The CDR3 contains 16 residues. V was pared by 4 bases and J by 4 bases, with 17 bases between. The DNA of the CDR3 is TGTGCCAGCAGCCGAATACCCCACCCGGGTTACAATGAGCAGTTCTTC. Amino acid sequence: CASSRIPHPGYNEQFF.

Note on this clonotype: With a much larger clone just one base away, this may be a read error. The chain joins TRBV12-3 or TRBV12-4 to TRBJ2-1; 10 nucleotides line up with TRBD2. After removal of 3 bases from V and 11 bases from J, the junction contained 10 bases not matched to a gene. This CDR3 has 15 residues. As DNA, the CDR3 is TGTGCCAGCAGTTTTTTAGCGGGAGGTGGTGGGAAGCAGTTCTTC. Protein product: CASSFLAGGGGKQFF.

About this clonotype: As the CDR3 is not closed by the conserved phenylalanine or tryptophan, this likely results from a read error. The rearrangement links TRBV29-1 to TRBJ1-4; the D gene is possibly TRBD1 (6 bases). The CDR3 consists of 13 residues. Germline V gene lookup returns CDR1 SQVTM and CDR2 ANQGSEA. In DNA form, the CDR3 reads TGCAGTGTTGTTGCTGGACAGCTGGGTAAACTGTTTTTA. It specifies CSVVAGQLGKLFL.

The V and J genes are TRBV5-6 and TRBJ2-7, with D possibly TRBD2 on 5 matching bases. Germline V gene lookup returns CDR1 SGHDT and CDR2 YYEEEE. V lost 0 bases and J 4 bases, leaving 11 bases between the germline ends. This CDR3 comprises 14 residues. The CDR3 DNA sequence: TGTGCCAGCAGCTTGGGCGGGCTCCAGTACGAGCAGTACTTC. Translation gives CASSLGGLQYEQYF.

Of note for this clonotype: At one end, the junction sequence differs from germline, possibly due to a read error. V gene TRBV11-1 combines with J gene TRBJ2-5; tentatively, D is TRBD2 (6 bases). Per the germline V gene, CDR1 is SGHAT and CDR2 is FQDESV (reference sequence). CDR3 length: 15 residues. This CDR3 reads CASSFLKGLLETQCF. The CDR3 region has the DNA TGTGCCAGTAGCTTTCTAAAGGGACTTTTAGAGACCCAGTGCTTC.

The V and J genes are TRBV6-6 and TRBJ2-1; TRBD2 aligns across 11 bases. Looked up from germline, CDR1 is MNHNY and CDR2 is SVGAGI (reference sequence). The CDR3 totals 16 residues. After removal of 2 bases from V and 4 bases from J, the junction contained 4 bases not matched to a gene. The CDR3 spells CASSYRRLAGYNEQFF. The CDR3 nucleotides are TGTGCCAGCAGTTACCGTAGACTAGCGGGGTACAATGAGCAGTTCTTC.

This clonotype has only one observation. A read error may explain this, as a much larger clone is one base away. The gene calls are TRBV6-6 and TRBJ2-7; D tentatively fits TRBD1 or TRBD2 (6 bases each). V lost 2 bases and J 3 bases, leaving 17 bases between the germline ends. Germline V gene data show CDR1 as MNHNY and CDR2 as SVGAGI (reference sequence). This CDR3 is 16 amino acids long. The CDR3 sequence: CASSYRLGGVNYEQYF. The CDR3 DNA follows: TGTGCCAGCAGTTACAGGTTGGGGGGCGTCAACTACGAGCAGTACTTC.

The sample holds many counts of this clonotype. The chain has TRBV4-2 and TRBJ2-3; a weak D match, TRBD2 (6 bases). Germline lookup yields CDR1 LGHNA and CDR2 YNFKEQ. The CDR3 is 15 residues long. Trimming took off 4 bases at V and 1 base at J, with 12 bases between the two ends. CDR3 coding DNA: TGTGCCAGCAGCCGGCGGGATCCTCGCACAGATACGCAGTATTTT. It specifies CASSRRDPRTDTQYF.

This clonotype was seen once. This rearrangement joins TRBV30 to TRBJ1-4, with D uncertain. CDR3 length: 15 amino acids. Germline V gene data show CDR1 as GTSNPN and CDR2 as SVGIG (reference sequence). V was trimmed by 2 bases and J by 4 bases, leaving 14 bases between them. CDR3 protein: CAWSTQAAGNEKLFF. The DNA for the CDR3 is TGTGCCTGGAGTACCCAGGCGGCCGGTAATGAAAAACTGTTTTTT.

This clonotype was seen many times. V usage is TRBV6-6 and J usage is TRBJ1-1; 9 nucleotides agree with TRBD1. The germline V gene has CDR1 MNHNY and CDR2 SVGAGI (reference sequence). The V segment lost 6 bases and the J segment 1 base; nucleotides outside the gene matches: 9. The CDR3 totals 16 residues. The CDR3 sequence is CASSQTGTGPNTEAFF. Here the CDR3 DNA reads TGTGCCAGCAGCCAAACGGGGACAGGGCCGAACACTGAAGCTTTCTTT.

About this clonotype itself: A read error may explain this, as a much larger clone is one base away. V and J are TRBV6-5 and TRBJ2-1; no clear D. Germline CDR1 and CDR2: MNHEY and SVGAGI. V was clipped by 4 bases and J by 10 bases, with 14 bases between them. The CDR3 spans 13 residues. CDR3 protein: CASSSEFKQEQFF. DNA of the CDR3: TGTGCCAGCAGTTCCGAATTCAAGCAGGAGCAGTTCTTC.

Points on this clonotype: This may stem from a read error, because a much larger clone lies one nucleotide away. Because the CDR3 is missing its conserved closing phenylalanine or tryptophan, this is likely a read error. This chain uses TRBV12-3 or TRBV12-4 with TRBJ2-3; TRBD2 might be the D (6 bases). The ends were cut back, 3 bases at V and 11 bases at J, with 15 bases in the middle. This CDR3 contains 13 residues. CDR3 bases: TGTGCCAGCAGTTTGGGGGACTTGAATATGCAGTATTAT. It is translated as CASSLGDLNMQYY.

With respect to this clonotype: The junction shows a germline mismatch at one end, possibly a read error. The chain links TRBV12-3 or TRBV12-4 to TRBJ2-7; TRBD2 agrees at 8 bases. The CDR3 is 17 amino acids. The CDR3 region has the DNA TGTGCCAGCGGTTTAAGAGGCGGGAGGATGCGTCCTTGGGAGCAGTACTTC. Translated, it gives CASGLRGGRMRPWEQYF.

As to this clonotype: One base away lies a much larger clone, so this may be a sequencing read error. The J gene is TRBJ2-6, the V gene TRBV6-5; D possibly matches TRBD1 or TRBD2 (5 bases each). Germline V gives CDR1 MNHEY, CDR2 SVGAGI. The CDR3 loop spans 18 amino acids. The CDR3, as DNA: TGTGCCAGCAGTCGAACGGGGCAGTGGTTTTCTGGGGCCAACGTCCTGATTTTC. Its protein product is CASSRTGQWFSGANVLIF.

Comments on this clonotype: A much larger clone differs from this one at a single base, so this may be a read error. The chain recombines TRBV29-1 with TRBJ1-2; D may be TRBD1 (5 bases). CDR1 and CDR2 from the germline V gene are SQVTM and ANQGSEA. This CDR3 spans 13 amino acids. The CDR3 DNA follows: TGCAGCGTTCGGTGGGCAGGGAGCTATGGCCACACCTTC. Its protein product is CSVRWAGSYGHTF.

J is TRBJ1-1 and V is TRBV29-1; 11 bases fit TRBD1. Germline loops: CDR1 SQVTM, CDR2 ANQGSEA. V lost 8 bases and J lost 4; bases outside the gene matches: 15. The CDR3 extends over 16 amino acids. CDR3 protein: CSLSTGQGAPSTEAFF. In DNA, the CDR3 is TGCAGCCTTTCGACCGGACAGGGGGCGCCTAGCACTGAAGCTTTCTTT.

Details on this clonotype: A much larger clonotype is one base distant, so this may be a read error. The CDR3 DNA is TGTGCCTGTATGGATCAGCGGGAGTTAGATACGCAGTATTTT. This sequence encodes CACMDQRELDTQYF. The V and J genes are TRBV6-2 or TRBV6-3 and TRBJ2-3; 8 bases line up with TRBD2. There are 14 residues in the CDR3. Germline assignment: CDR1 MNHEY and CDR2 SVGEGT. V shed 11 bases and J 5 bases; nucleotides not matched to a gene: 12.